The rows below give T cell receptor beta chains drawn from one sample of a study of cytomegalovirus exposure and HLA in healthy donors. Only in-frame clones appear in the TCRdb table, and some are missing; sequencing was by immunoSEQ multiplex PCR. Seen here are some 170,000 clones, 79% observed once, and the top ten hold under 2.5%. Material for sequencing was PBMCs. The receptor set was obtained from a middle-aged man in good health and CMV-seronegative. CDR3s include the opening cysteine and the closing phenylalanine or tryptophan. D genes are given only for firm matches. Clone size is given for some rows only: seen once, a few or many times, or a class if the clone is expanded.

clone_size cdr3_length j_call d_call v_call cdr3_nt cdr3_aa
few 18 TRBJ2-6 NA TRBV18 TGTGCCAGCTCACCAGGTCCCCCCCTGAGCTCTGGGGCCAACGTCCTGACTTTC CASSPGPPLSSGANVLTF
NA 16 TRBJ2-1 NA TRBV10-3 TGTGCCATCAGTGATGCCGGGACAAGGAGTTACCATGAGCAGTTCTTC CAISDAGTRSYHEQFF
NA 12 TRBJ2-5 TRBD1 TRBV29-1 TGCAGCGTCGCCGGGACAGGGGAGACCCAGTACTTC CSVAGTGETQYF
NA 16 TRBJ1-4 TRBD1 TRBV7-9 TGTTCCAGCAGCTTACCGCGGACAGGGAGGGATGAAAAACTGTTTTTT CSSSLPRTGRDEKLFF
NA 14 TRBJ2-7 TRBD1 TRBV28 TGTGCCAGTCGCTGGGGGCAGGGGGCCTACGAGCAGTACTTC CASRWGQGAYEQYF
few 13 TRBJ2-5 TRBD1 TRBV7-2 TGTGCCAGCAGCTTAGTAGGGGGCGAGACCCAGTACTTC CASSLVGGETQYF
once 14 TRBJ2-1 NA TRBV5-4 TGTGCCAGCAGTCCAAGTGTCGGGAACAATGAGCAGTTCTTC CASSPSVGNNEQFF
NA 16 TRBJ2-3 NA TRBV19 TGTGCCAGTAGTTCGCGGCGTCCGGGAGGCACAGATACGCAGTATTTT CASSSRRPGGTDTQYF
NA 15 TRBJ2-7 TRBD1 TRBV7-2 TGTGCCAGCAGCTTAGCGGGACAGAGAGACTACGAGCAGTACTTC CASSLAGQRDYEQYF
NA 17 TRBJ2-6 TRBD1 TRBV5-6 TGTGCCAGCAGCCCCGGGACAGGGGGATATGGGGCCAACGGCCTGACTTTC CASSPGTGGYGANGLTF
NA 16 TRBJ2-3 TRBD1 TRBV4-2 TGTGCCAGCAGCCAAACCGGGACAGTTAGCACAGATACGCAGTATTTT CASSQTGTVSTDTQYF
NA 12 TRBJ2-7 NA TRBV28 TGTGCCAGCAGTTTCGCAGACTACGAGCAGTACTTC CASSFADYEQYF
NA 16 TRBJ2-1 TRBD1 TRBV19 TGTGCCAGTAGTTCCTACAGGGGTGGCTCCTACAATGAGCAGTTCTTC CASSSYRGGSYNEQFF
once 14 TRBJ2-5 TRBD1 TRBV5-1 TGCGCCAGCAGATTTTCGACAGGGCCGGAGACCCAGTACTTC CASRFSTGPETQYF
NA 17 TRBJ2-4 TRBD2 TRBV4-3 TGCGCCAGCAGCGCAGACCTAGCGGGAGGCGGGGTGAACATTCAGTACTTC CASSADLAGGGVNIQYF
NA 15 TRBJ2-1 TRBD1 TRBV11-3 TGTGCCAGCAGCAAGAGACAGGGGGCCTACAATGAGCAGTTCTTC CASSKRQGAYNEQFF
once 14 TRBJ1-1 TRBD1 TRBV28 TGTGCCAGCACCCTGCAGGGGGCACGGACTGAAGCTTTCTTT CASTLQGARTEAFF
NA 15 TRBJ2-1 TRBD2 TRBV27 TGTGCCAGCAGTTTGGTGCGGGAGGGGAACAATGAGCAGTTCTTC CASSLVREGNNEQFF
NA 16 TRBJ1-2 TRBD1 TRBV7-2 TGTGCCAGCAGCATTGACAGGGTCTCGCGGGACTATGGCTACACCTTC CASSIDRVSRDYGYTF
NA 14 TRBJ2-7 NA TRBV7-2 TGTGCCAGCAGCTTGGGGGATTCGCGGGGCGAGCAGTACTTC CASSLGDSRGEQYF
NA 14 TRBJ2-1 NA TRBV7-2 TGTGCCAGCAGCATGGACAGCGCTTACAATGAGCAGTTCTTC CASSMDSAYNEQFF
NA 15 TRBJ2-4 NA TRBV6-4 TGTGCCAGCAGGAGCCCGGAGGCGCCCCGGAACAGTCAGTACTTC CASRSPEAPRNSQYF
NA 15 TRBJ2-7 NA TRBV9 TGTGCCAGCAGCGTAACCGCAGGGGCGATTAACGAGCAGTACTTC CASSVTAGAINEQYF
NA 15 TRBJ2-2 NA TRBV30 TGTGCCTGGAGTGTTGGGCTCTTTAACACCGGGGAGCTGTTTTTT CAWSVGLFNTGELFF
NA 15 TRBJ2-1 NA TRBV15 TGTGCCACCAGCAGAGCACTCCAGGTCCCGGATGAGCAGTTCTTC CATSRALQVPDEQFF
NA 17 TRBJ2-1 TRBD2 TRBV5-1 TGCGCCAGCAGCTTTGTCCCTAGCGGGAGCTCCTACAATGAGCAGTTCTTC CASSFVPSGSSYNEQFF
NA 13 TRBJ1-1 TRBD1 TRBV6-5 TGTGCCAGCGGGGGGACAGGGAACACTGAAGCTTTCTTT CASGGTGNTEAFF
once 14 TRBJ2-1 TRBD2 TRBV10-3 TGTGCCACCCATCACCGCGGGAGGTTCCTTGAGCAGTTCTTC CATHHRGRFLEQFF
NA 15 TRBJ1-5 TRBD1 TRBV5-1 TGCGCCAGCAGCCCCGGACAGGGGGCCAATCAGCCCCAGCATTTT CASSPGQGANQPQHF
NA 16 TRBJ1-5 NA TRBV21-1 TGTGCCAGCAGCAAAGGAGGGCCTTATAGCAATCAGCCCCAGCATTTT CASSKGGPYSNQPQHF
NA 17 TRBJ2-7 TRBD2 TRBV28 TGTGCCAGCAGTTCGTCTAGCGGGAGATCGAGTAGGTACGAGCAGTACTTC CASSSSSGRSSRYEQYF
NA 12 TRBJ1-1 NA TRBV13 TGTGCCAGCAGCTTACCGGGTGGAGGGGCTTTCTTT CASSLPGGGAFF